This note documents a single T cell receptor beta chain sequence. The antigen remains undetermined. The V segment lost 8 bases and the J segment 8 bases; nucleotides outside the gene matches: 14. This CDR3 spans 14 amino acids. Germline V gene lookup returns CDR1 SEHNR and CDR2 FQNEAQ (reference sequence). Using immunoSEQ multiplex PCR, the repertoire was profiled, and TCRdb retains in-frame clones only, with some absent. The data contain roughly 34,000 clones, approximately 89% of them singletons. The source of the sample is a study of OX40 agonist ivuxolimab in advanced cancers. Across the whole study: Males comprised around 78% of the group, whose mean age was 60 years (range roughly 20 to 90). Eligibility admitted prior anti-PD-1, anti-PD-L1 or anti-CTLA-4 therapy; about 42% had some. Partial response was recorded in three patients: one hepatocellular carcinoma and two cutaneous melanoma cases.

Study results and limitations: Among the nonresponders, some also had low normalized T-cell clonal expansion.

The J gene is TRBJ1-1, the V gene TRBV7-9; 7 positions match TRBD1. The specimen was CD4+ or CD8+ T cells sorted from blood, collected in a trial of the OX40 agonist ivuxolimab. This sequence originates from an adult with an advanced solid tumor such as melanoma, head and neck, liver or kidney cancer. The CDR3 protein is CASAAQTGRDEAFF. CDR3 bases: TGTGCCAGCGCCGCACAGACAGGGAGAGACGAAGCTTTCTTT.